Sequencing of this T cell receptor (beta chain) was carried out in a study of T cell repertoires in cytomegalovirus infection. In the study overall: Recently identified HLA-C-restricted and well-studied HLA-B-restricted CMV epitopes were used. CMV infection and matching HLA type were both indicated by public TCR beta signatures.

About this clonotype: The antigen remains unidentified.

Findings of the study overall: Dominating the ex vivo response were TCR beta clonotypes that were CMV-specific and HLA-C-restricted.

TCRdb fed the reads into MiXCR, producing one record per CDR3 protein. The sample gives approximately 110,000 distinct CDR3 sequences, over 40% of which show up once; around 70% is in the top ten. Germline lookup yields CDR1 MNHNS and CDR2 SASEGT. The junction had 2 bases not matched to a gene; V was cut back by 1 base and J by 5 bases. This CDR3 comprises 15 residues. This clonotype originated in a human donor in good health (CMV status not recorded). Some clones in this sample may be carry-over from other donors' samples. Sequencing was performed on CD8+ T cells from cultured PBMCs, taken from culture after CMV antigen stimulation. The genes are TRBV6-1 and TRBJ1-6, with TRBD1 matching over 7 bases. The CDR3 DNA follows: TGTGCCAGCAGTGAAGTGGGGACAGATAATTCACCCCTCCACTTT. Its translation: CASSEVGTDNSPLHF.